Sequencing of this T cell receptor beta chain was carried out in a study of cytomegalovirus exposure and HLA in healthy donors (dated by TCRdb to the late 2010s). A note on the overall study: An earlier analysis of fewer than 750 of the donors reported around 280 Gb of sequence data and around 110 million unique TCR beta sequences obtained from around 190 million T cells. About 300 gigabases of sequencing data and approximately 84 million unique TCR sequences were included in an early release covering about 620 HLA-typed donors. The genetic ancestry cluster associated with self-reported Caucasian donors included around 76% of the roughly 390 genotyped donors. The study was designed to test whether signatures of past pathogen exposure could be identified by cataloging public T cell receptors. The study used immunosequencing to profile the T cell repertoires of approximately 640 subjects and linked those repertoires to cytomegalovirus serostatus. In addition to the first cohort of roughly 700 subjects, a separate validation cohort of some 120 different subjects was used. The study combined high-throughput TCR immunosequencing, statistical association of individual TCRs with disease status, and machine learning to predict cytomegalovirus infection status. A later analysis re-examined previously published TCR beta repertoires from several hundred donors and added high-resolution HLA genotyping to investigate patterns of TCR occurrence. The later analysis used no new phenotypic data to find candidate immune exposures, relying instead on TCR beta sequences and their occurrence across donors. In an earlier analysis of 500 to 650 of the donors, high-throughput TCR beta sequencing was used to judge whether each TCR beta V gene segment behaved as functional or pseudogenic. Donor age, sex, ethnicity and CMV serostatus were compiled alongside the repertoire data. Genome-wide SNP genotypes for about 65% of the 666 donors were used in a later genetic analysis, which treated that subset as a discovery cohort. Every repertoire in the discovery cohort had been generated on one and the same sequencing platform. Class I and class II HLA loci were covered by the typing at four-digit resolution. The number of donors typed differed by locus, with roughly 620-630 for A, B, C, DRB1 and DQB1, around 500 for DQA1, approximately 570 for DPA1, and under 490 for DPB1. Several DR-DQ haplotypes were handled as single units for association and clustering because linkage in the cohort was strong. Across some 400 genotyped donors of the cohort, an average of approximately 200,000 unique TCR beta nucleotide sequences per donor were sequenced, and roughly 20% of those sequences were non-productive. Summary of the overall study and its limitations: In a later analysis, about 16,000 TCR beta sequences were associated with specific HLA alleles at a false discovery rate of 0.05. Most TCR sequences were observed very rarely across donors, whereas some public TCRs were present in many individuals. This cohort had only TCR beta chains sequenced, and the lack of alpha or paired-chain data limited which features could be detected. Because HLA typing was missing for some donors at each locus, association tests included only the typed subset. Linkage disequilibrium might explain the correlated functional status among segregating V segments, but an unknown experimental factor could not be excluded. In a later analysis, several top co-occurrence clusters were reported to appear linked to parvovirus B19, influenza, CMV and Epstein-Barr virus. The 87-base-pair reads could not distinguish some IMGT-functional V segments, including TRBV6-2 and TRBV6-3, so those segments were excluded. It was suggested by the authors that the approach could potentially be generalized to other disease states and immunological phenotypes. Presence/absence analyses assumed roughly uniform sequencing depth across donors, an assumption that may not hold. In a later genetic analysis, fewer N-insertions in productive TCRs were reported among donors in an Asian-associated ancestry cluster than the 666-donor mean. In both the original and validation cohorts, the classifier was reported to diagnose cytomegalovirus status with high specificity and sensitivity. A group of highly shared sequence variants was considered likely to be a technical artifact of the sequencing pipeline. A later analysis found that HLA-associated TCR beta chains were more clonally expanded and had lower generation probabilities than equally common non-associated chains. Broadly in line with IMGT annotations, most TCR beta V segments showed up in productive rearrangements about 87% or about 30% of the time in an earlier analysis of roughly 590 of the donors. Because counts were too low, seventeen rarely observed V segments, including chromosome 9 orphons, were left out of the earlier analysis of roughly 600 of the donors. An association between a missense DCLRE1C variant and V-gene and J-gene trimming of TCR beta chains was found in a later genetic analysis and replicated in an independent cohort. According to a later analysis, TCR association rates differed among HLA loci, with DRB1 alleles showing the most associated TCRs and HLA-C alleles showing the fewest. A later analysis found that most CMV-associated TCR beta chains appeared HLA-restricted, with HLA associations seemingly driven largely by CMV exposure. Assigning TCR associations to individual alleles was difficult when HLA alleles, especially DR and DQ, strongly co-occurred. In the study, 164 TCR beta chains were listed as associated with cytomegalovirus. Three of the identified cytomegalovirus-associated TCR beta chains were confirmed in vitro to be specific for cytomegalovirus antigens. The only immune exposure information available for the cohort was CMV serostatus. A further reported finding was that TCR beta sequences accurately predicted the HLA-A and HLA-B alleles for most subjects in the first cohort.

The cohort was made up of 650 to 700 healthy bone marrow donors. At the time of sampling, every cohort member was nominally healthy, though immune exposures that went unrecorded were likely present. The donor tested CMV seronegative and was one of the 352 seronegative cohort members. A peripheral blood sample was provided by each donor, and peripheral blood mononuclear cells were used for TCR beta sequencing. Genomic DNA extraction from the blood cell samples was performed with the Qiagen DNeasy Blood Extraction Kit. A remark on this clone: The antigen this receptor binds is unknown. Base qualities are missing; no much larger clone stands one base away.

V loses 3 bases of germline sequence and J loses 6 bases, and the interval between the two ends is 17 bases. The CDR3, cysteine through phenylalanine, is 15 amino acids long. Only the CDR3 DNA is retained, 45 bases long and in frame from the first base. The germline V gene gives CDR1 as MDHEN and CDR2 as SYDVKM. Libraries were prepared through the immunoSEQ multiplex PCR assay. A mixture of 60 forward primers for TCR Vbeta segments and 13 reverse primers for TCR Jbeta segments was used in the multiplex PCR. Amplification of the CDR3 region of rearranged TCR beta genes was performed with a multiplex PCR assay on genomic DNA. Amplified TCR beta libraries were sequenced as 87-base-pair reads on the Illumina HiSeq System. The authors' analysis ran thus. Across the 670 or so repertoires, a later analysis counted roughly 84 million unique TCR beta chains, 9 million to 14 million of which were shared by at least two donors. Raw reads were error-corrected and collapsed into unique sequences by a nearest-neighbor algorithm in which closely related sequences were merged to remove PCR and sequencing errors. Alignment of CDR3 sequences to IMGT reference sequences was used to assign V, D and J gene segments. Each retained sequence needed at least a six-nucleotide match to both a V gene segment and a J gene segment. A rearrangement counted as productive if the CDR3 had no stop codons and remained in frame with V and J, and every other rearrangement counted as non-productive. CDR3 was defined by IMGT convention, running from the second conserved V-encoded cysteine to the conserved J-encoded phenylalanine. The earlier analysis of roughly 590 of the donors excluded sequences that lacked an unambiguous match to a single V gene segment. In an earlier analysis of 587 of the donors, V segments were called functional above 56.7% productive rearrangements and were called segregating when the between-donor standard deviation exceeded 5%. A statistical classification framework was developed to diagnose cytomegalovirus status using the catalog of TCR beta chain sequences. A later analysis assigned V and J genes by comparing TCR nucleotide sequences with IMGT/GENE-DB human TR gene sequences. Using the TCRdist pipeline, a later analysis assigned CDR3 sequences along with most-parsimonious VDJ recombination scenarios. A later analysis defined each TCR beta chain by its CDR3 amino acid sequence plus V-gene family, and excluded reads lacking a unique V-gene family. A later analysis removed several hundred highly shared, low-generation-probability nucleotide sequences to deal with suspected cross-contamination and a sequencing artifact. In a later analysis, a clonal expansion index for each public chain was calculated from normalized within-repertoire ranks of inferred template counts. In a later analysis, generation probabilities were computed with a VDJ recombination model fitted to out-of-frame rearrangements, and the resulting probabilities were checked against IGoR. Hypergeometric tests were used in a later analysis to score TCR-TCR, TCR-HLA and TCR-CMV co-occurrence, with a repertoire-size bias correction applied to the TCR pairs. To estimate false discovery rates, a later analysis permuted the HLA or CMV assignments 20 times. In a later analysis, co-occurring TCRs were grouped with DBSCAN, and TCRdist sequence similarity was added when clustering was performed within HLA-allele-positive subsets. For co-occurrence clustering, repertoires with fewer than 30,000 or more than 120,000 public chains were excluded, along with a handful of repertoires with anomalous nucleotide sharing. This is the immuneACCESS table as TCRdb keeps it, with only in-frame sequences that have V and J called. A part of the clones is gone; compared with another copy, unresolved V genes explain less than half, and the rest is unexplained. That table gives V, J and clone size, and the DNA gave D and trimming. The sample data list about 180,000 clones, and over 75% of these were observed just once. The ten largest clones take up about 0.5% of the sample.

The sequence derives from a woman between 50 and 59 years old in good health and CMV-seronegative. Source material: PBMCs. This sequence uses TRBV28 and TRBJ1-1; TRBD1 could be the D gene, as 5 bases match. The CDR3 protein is CASSFRGGGYAEAFF. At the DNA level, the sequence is TGTGCCAGCAGTTTCCGCGGGGGGGGGTATGCTGAAGCTTTCTTT.